This T cell receptor beta chain emerged from a study of technical replicates of blood from a few donors. Assay: immunoSEQ multiplex PCR; the TCRdb copy retains only in-frame clones and omits some. The sample carries 85,000 to 100,000 clones, 94% recorded once. This clone was seen just once. This sample includes further DNA sequences coding for the same CDR3. The ends were cut back, 3 bases at V and 2 bases at J, with 8 bases in the middle. Germline CDR1 is MDHEN and CDR2 is SYDVKM. CDR3 length: 13 amino acids. This receptor was taken from a human donor in good health. The material sequenced was T cells isolated from PBMCs. The rearrangement uses TRBV28 and TRBJ2-7; weak D call: TRBD1 (6 bases). This chain's CDR3 is CASSLDSPYEQYF. CDR3 nucleotides: TGTGCCAGCAGTTTGGACAGCCCCTACGAGCAGTACTTC.